The 26 T cell receptor beta chains listed next were all sequenced from one sample in a study of blood T cell repertoires in COVID-19. Some clones are missing from TCRdb's copy, which holds only in-frame ones; the method was immunoSEQ multiplex PCR. The sample contains 25,000 or so clones, roughly 94% of which appear only once. The specimen was peripheral blood. These receptors came from a woman aged 50 to 60 with active COVID-19.

The genes are TRBV5-4 and TRBJ2-7, with 14 bases aligning to TRBD2. The trim removed 2 bases at V and 1 base at J, leaving 8 bases unmatched. CDR3 length: 18 residues. Germline V gene data show CDR1 as SGHNT and CDR2 as YYREEE (reference sequence). As DNA, the CDR3 is TGTGCCAGCAGCTTAGGACTAGCGGGAGGCCCGTTATCCTACGAGCAGTACTTC. It is translated as CASSLGLAGGPLSYEQYF.

The chain carries TRBV6-5 and TRBJ1-2; 9 bases align to TRBD1. The V gene's germline CDR1 is MNHEY and CDR2 SVGAGI. V shed 7 bases, J shed 2 bases, and the junction held 5 bases outside the gene matches. This CDR3 is built from 14 residues. CDR3 DNA sequence: TGTGCCAGCAAGGACAGGGGATACAACTATGGCTACACCTTC. Translation: CASKDRGYNYGYTF.

The chain combines TRBV29-1 with TRBJ1-2, with D unclear. The V and J ends lost 4 bases and 6 bases respectively, with 9 bases between them. This CDR3 is built from 11 residues. The germline V gene encodes CDR1 SQVTM and CDR2 ANQGSEA. The CDR3 reads CSVAGYDGYTF. DNA for the CDR3: TGCAGCGTTGCGGGATACGATGGCTACACCTTC.

This chain uses TRBV10-3 with TRBJ1-1; 7 bases map to TRBD1. V lost 5 bases to trimming and J lost 0 bases; unmatched junction nucleotides: 3. The germline CDR1 and CDR2 sequences are ENHRY and SYGVKD. The CDR3 is 14 residues long. The CDR3, as DNA: TGTGCCATCAGTATAGGGACAGTGAACACTGAAGCTTTCTTT. Translating gives CAISIGTVNTEAFF.

The V gene is TRBV19, the J gene TRBJ2-3; D is possibly TRBD2 (6 bases). From germline, CDR1 is LNHDA and CDR2 SQIVND (reference sequence). Trimming stripped 5 bases from V and 11 bases from J, with 14 bases between. The CDR3 sequence is 12 residues long. The CDR3 DNA reads as TGTGCCAGTAGTCCACAGGAGGGCATGCAGTATTTT. Encoded protein: CASSPQEGMQYF.

This clone showed up just once. The genes are TRBV7-3 and TRBJ2-3; 9 nucleotides agree with TRBD2. The CDR3 has 15 amino acids. V dropped 5 bases and J dropped 4; count of bases not matched to a gene: 7. The germline V gene encodes CDR1 SGHTA and CDR2 FQGTGA. In DNA, the CDR3 is TGTGCCAGCAGCCCCTCGGGACTAGCACCAGATACGCAGTATTTT. Protein: CASSPSGLAPDTQYF.

The chain recombines TRBV10-2 with TRBJ2-7; D unresolved. The CDR3 length is 14 residues. The germline gives CDR1 WSHSY, CDR2 SAAADI. V was trimmed by 0 bases and J by 3 bases, leaving 9 bases between them. CDR3 in DNA: TGCGCCAGCAGTGAGTCTCACTCAAGCTACGAGCAGTACTTC. Protein product: CASSESHSSYEQYF.

V gene TRBV5-1 combines with J gene TRBJ1-1; D call uncertain. Germline-derived CDR1 and CDR2 are SGHRS and YFSETQ. Between the trimmed V and J ends, which lost 2 bases and 6 bases, there was a span of 14 bases. CDR3 length equals 14 residues. The CDR3: CASSFLGGESEAFF. CDR3 sequence (DNA): TGCGCCAGCAGCTTTCTTGGCGGGGAATCTGAAGCTTTCTTT.

This clone was detected once. The chain is built from TRBV18 and TRBJ1-4; D is ambiguous. Germline-derived CDR1 and CDR2 are KGHSH and LQKENI. The CDR3 runs 17 residues. Trimming took off 8 bases at V and 1 base at J, with 20 bases between the two ends. The CDR3 DNA sequence: TGTGCCAGCGCTAGCGAAAAAATTGGCGGAACTAATGAAAAACTGTTTTTT. Amino acids: CASASEKIGGTNEKLFF. The whole variable domain, filled in from reference TRBV18 and TRBJ1-4, reads NAGVMQNPRHLVRRRGQEARLRCSPMKGHSHVYWYRQLPEEGLKFMVYLQKENIIDESGMPKERFSAEFPKEGPSILRIQQVVRGDSAAYFCASASEKIGGTNEKLFFGSGTQLSVL.

The rearrangement uses TRBV28 and TRBJ2-1; perhaps TRBD1 as D (6 bases). There are 12 residues in the CDR3. Per germline, CDR1 MDHEN and CDR2 SYDVKM. V lost 2 bases and J 9 bases, leaving 8 bases between the germline ends. The CDR3 sequence: CASSLLGGEQFF. For the CDR3, the DNA is TGTGCCAGCAGTTTACTAGGGGGTGAGCAGTTCTTC. Full variable domain (missing parts from reference TRBV28 and TRBJ2-1): DVKVTQSSRYLVKRTGEKVFLECVQDMDHENMFWYRQDPGLGLRLIYFSYDVKMKEKGDIPEGYSVSREKKERFSLILESASTNQTSMYLCASSLLGGEQFFGPGTRLTVL.

CDR3 DNA: TGTGCCAGCAGCTTAAACAGTAACTATGGCTACACCTTC. Residues: CASSLNSNYGYTF. The J gene is TRBJ1-2, the V gene TRBV5-6; D unresolved. V lost 2 bases and J 1 base, leaving 6 bases between the germline ends. This CDR3 spans 13 amino acids. CDR1 and CDR2 from the germline V gene are SGHDT and YYEEEE.

This chain connects TRBV10-3 to TRBJ1-1; a possible D gene is TRBD1 (6 bases). The CDR3 spans 15 residues. Germline values: CDR1 ENHRY, CDR2 SYGVKD. Trimming shortened V by 6 bases and J by 1 base, and 15 bases separated the two germline ends. The CDR3 spells CAIREQGPQNTEAFF. Here the CDR3 DNA reads TGTGCCATCAGGGAACAGGGACCACAGAACACTGAAGCTTTCTTT.

CDR3 nucleotide sequence: TGCAGTGCTAGTGGGGGGACCCGGGGGAGTACTGAAGCTTTCTTT. Residues: CSASGGTRGSTEAFF. The J gene is TRBJ1-1, the V gene TRBV20-1; perhaps TRBD1 as D (5 bases). This CDR3 has 15 amino acids. Germline V gives CDR1 DFQATT, CDR2 SNEGSKA (reference sequence). Trimming cost V 3 bases and J 5 bases, with 19 bases left between them.

By sample fraction, this clone is large. This sequence joins TRBV27 and TRBJ2-1; 8 nucleotides agree with TRBD1. This CDR3 spans 15 amino acids. Germline V gene sequence: CDR1 MNHEY, CDR2 SMNVEV (reference sequence). The ends lost 5 bases at V and 4 bases at J; junction bases unmatched: 7. The CDR3 protein is CASSPGTGLYNEQFF. The DNA for the CDR3 is TGTGCCAGCAGTCCCGGGACAGGACTATACAATGAGCAGTTCTTC.

The chain links TRBV12-3 or TRBV12-4 to TRBJ2-7; no definite D call. V was shortened by 5 bases and J by 6 bases, with 14 bases between the two germline ends. CDR3 length: 13 amino acids. The CDR3 sequence is CASSLDLRLEQYF. CDR3 DNA: TGTGCCAGCAGTCTAGACCTACGACTCGAGCAGTACTTC.

This clone occurred once. The chain has TRBV4-1 and TRBJ2-1; 10 positions agree with TRBD2. With 1 base clipped from V and 8 bases from J, the junction kept 8 bases outside the gene matches. The germline gives CDR1 MGHRA, CDR2 YSYEKL. This CDR3 spans 16 amino acids. The CDR3 DNA sequence: TGCGCCAGCAGCCAAGGGAGGTCTAGCGGGAGAGATGAGCAGTTCTTC. This sequence encodes CASSQGRSSGRDEQFF.

The rearrangement joins TRBV19 to TRBJ1-4, with 11 nucleotides matching TRBD1. Germline CDR1 is LNHDA and CDR2 is SQIVND (reference sequence). V lost 5 bases and J lost 5; bases outside the gene matches: 7. The CDR3 loop spans 16 amino acids. CDR3 coding DNA: TGTGCCAGTAGTCCCGGGACAGGGGGACGGAATGAAAAACTGTTTTTT. Translating gives CASSPGTGGRNEKLFF. The full variable domain, completed using reference TRBV19 and TRBJ1-4, is DGGITQSPKYLFRKEGQNVTLSCEQNLNHDAMYWYRQDPGQGLRLIYYSQIVNDFQKGDIAEGYSVSREKKESFPLTVTSAQKNPTAFYLCASSPGTGGRNEKLFFGSGTQLSVL.

The sample holds one count of this clone. The CDR3 DNA reads as TGTGCCAGCAGCGGGGGGACTGCCGGCGAGCAGTACTTC. Translating it yields CASSGGTAGEQYF. This chain links TRBV7-8 with TRBJ2-7; maybe TRBD2 (6 bases). The CDR3 contains 13 residues. Trimming pared 5 bases from V and 6 bases from J, leaving 14 bases between. Per germline, CDR1 SGHVS and CDR2 FQNEAQ.

This clone was detected only a few times. This chain connects TRBV11-3 to TRBJ2-2; 8 positions match TRBD1. The CDR3 extends over 16 amino acids. Germline CDR1 and CDR2: SGHNT and YENEEA. With 1 base clipped from V and 6 bases from J, the junction kept 7 bases outside the gene matches. The CDR3 sequence is CASSLARTGKAGELFF. The DNA for the CDR3 is TGTGCCAGCAGCTTAGCCCGGACAGGGAAGGCCGGGGAGCTGTTTTTT.

The rearrangement joins TRBV7-8 to TRBJ2-1, with TRBD2 matching over 8 bases. The CDR3 has 14 residues. V was clipped by 5 bases and J by 9 bases; unmatched bases: 9. Germline CDR1 is SGHVS and CDR2 is FQNEAQ. The DNA for the CDR3 is TGTGCCAGCAGCACCGGACTAGCCGGCGTTGAGCAGTTCTTC. This sequence encodes CASSTGLAGVEQFF.

The chain uses TRBV12-3 or TRBV12-4 and TRBJ2-2; D uncertain. V was trimmed by 5 bases and J by 5 bases, leaving 9 bases between them. CDR3 length: 13 amino acids. Written as DNA, the CDR3 is TGTGCCAGCAGTGTAAAGAGTACCGGGGAGCTGTTTTTT. This codes for CASSVKSTGELFF.

Here the CDR3 reads CASSQGGGRHEQFF. Written as DNA, the CDR3 is TGTGCCAGCAGCCAAGGCGGGGGTCGCCATGAGCAGTTCTTC. J is TRBJ2-1 and V is TRBV14, with TRBD2 matching over 7 bases. The germline CDR1 and CDR2 sequences are SGHDN and FVKESK. V was pared by 1 base and J by 8 bases, with 5 bases of the junction left unmatched. The CDR3 is 14 amino acids.

The CDR3 is CASSSRVAYEQYF. CDR3 bases: TGTGCCAGTAGTTCCAGGGTGGCCTACGAGCAGTACTTC. This chain joins TRBV19 and TRBJ2-7, with a tentative D call TRBD1 (5 bases). The CDR3 length is 13 residues. With 5 bases removed from V and 2 bases from J, the gap between germline ends came to 10 bases. Germline V lookup: CDR1 LNHDA, CDR2 SQIVND (reference sequence).

The chain uses TRBV6-6 and TRBJ2-7; 9 bases align to TRBD1. The CDR3 sequence is 14 residues long. The germline V gene has CDR1 MNHNY and CDR2 SVGAGI (reference sequence). V lost 5 bases to trimming and J lost 5 bases; unmatched junction nucleotides: 7. As DNA, the CDR3 is TGTGCCAGCAGTCCGAACAGGGGGCTTAACGAGCAGTACTTC. Residues: CASSPNRGLNEQYF.

The chain links TRBV5-1 to TRBJ1-1; D unclear. V was trimmed by 0 bases and J by 4 bases, leaving 7 bases between them. The CDR3 loop spans 13 amino acids. Germline CDR1 and CDR2: SGHRS and YFSETQ. The CDR3 bases are TGCGCCAGCAGCTTGGCCGGGTCCACTGAAGCTTTCTTT. Translated, it gives CASSLAGSTEAFF.

The rearrangement joins TRBV15 to TRBJ2-7, with D perhaps TRBD2 (5 bases). Germline V gene lookup returns CDR1 LNHNV and CDR2 YYDKDF (reference sequence). This CDR3 region has 16 residues. Trimming removed 1 base at V and 0 bases at J, with 13 bases between. The CDR3 here is CATSRGPAGSSYEQYV. DNA of the CDR3: TGTGCCACCAGCAGAGGTCCGGCTGGGAGCTCCTACGAGCAGTACGTC.